This T cell receptor beta chain was observed in a study of T cells in AML relapse after transplant (dated by TCRdb to the late 2010s). About the full investigation: This retrospective study examined inhibitory receptor expression and TCR repertoires of bone marrow T cells in patients who received allogeneic HSCT for myeloid malignancy. TCR sequencing of unsorted bone marrow was performed for three healthy donors, three patients in long-term complete remission and three patients relapsing after HSCT. Study-level results and caveats: Bone marrow repertoires were skewed in transplanted patients whatever the outcome, with the top 10 alpha clonotypes reaching less than 35% in remission and nearly 40% in relapse compared with more than 20% in healthy donors. TCR repertoire comparisons rested on very few samples, with only three individuals per group for unsorted bone marrow.

Relative to its sample, this clonotype is large (0.1 to 1%). Its antigen target is currently unknown. No base qualities exist here, and no much larger clone lies one base off it. Bone marrow from healthy donors was used as the control group for comparisons with patients. The method behind the library was PCR. Instead of multiplex PCR, a modified RACE PCR protocol was used to amplify TCR alpha and beta chains from RNA. Libraries were sequenced on an Illumina MiSeq, and raw reads were demultiplexed by sample-specific barcode combinations. Regarding the original processing steps: MiXCR software was used to identify TCR clonotypes from the sequencing reads. TCRdb reran the public reads through fastp at Q25 and MiXCR, keeping productive beta chains. CDR3 protein sequences are deduplicated, and each keeps its most common genes and DNA. TCRdb assigned the V and J calls; the authors' analysis was not used. For this sample the table gives 300 to 400 distinct CDR3 sequences, of which roughly a sixth were detected only once. The top ten clones comprise 13% of the sample.

This sequence originates from a human donor in good health. Sequencing was carried out using bone marrow.

This receptor carries the CDR3 CATSRETGYEQYF. The nucleotides read TGTGCCACCAGCAGGGAGACAGGGTACGAGCAGTACTTC. This sequence uses TRBV15 and TRBJ2-7; TRBD1 matches 7 bases in the middle. CDR1 LNHNV and CDR2 YYDKDF are derived from the germline V gene (reference sequence). Including the terminal cysteine and phenylalanine, the CDR3 comprises 13 residues. CDR3 DNA is the only sequence kept; it has 39 bases, read in frame from the first base. V and J are trimmed by 3 bases and 4 bases, and the gene matches miss 3 bases of the junction.